This entry is about one T cell receptor beta chain. Clones were read by immunoSEQ multiplex PCR, and TCRdb kept only the in-frame ones, dropping some. The table has approximately 280,000 clones, around 87% seen once. This specimen belongs to a study of cytomegalovirus exposure and HLA in healthy donors. This receptor was identified in a woman under 30 in good health and CMV-seronegative. Material: PBMCs.

CDR3: CASSYEGSGNTEAFF. CDR3 in DNA: TGTGCCAGCAGTTACGAGGGTTCGGGGAACACTGAAGCTTTCTTT. The chain links TRBV6-5 to TRBJ1-1; D gene uncertain. The CDR3 contains 15 residues. The germline gives CDR1 MNHEY, CDR2 SVGAGI. With 2 bases removed from V and 1 base from J, the gap between germline ends came to 11 bases.